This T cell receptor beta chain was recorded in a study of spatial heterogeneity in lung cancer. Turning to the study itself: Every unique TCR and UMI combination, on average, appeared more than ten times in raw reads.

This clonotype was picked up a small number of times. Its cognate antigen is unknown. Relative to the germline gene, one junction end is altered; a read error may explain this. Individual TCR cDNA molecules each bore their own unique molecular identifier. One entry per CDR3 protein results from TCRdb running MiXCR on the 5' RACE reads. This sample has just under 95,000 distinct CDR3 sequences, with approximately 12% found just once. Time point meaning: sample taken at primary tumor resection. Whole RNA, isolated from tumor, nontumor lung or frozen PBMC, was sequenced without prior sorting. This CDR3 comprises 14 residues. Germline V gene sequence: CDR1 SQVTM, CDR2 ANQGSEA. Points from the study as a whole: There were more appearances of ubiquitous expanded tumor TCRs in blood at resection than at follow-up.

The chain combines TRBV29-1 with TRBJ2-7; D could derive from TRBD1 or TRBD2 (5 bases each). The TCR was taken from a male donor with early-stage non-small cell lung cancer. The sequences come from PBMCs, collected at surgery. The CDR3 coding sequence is TGCAGCGTCGAAGGCGAAAGGGGAGTCTACGAGCAGTACTTC. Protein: CSVEGERGVYEQYF.